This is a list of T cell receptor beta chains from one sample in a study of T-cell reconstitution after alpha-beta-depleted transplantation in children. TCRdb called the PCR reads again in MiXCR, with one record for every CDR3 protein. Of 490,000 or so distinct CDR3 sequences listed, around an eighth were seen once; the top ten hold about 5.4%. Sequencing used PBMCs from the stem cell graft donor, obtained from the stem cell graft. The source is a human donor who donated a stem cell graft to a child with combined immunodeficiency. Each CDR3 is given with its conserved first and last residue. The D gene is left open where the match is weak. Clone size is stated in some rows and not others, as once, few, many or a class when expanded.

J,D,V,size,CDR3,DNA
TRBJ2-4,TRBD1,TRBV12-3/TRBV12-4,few,CASSPRTGGSKNIQYF,TGTGCCAGCAGTCCACGGACAGGGGGCTCAAAAAACATTCAGTACTTC
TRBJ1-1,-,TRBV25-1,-,CASSPRGGRNTEAFF,TGTGCCAGCAGTCCTCGAGGTGGAAGGAACACTGAAGCTTTCTTT
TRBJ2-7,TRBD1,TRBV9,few,CASSTDGTGVGEQYF,TGTGCCAGCAGCACAGACGGGACAGGGGTAGGCGAGCAGTACTTC
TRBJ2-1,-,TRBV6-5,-,CASSSILAYEQFF,TGTGCCAGCAGTTCAATACTAGCATATGAGCAGTTCTTC
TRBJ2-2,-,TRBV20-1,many,CSAKTNGELFF,TGCAGTGCTAAGACCAACGGGGAGCTGTTTTTT
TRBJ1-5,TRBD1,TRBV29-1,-,CSVWTGGSNQPQHF,TGCAGCGTTTGGACAGGGGGCTCCAATCAGCCCCAGCATTTT
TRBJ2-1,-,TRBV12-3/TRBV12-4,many,CASSLIYYNEQFF,TGTGCCAGCAGTTTAATTTACTACAATGAGCAGTTCTTC
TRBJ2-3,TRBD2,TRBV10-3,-,CASTSGRGISTDTQYF,TGTGCCAGCACTAGCGGGAGAGGAATTAGCACAGATACGCAGTATTTT
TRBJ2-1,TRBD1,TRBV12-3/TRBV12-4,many,CASSLGTGYYNEQFF,TGTGCCAGCAGTTTAGGGACAGGCTACTACAATGAGCAGTTCTTC
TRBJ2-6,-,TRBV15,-,CATSPYQGIGANVLTF,TGTGCCACCAGCCCTTACCAGGGGATAGGGGCCAACGTCCTGACTTTC
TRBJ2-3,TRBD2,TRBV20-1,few,CSASPSGSADTQYF,TGCAGTGCTAGTCCAAGCGGGAGCGCAGATACGCAGTATTTT
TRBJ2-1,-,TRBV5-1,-,CASSLRGTNEQFF,TGCGCCAGCAGCTTGAGAGGGACCAATGAGCAGTTCTTC
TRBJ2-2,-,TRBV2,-,CASRGIAETNTGELFF,TGTGCCAGCAGGGGGATAGCCGAGACGAACACCGGGGAGCTGTTTTTT
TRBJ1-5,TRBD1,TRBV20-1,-,CSARPAGTVNQPQHF,TGCAGTGCTAGACCGGCAGGGACAGTCAATCAGCCCCAGCATTTT
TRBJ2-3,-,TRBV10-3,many,CAITDRVSTDTQYF,TGTGCCATCACTGACCGTGTGAGCACAGATACGCAGTATTTT
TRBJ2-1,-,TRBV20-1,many,CSAPNRGTRSYNEQFF,TGCAGTGCTCCCAACCGAGGGACCCGCTCCTACAATGAGCAGTTCTTC
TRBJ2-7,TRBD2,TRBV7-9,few,CASSSPIAGGSTYEQYF,TGTGCCAGCAGCTCCCCAATAGCGGGAGGGAGTACCTACGAGCAGTACTTC
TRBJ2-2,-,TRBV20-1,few,CSARDADSWNTGELFF,TGCAGTGCTAGAGATGCGGACAGCTGGAACACCGGGGAGCTGTTTTTT
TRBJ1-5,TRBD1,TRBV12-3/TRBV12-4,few,CASSPSGQGNQPQHF,TGTGCCAGCAGTCCCTCGGGACAGGGCAATCAGCCCCAGCATTTT
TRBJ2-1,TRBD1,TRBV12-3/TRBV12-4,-,CASSVTGAGGHQISYNEQFF,TGTGCCAGCAGTGTGACCGGGGCAGGGGGACACCAAATATCCTACAATGAGCAGTTCTTC
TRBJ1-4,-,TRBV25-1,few,CASSEYGGNEKLFF,TGTGCCAGCAGTGAATATGGCGGTAATGAAAAACTGTTTTTT
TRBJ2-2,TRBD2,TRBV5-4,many,CASSLLAGATGELFF,TGTGCCAGCAGCTTGCTAGCGGGAGCCACCGGGGAGCTGTTTTTT
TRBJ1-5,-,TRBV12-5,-,CASATGAGRSQPQHF,TGTGCTAGCGCTACAGGTGCGGGGAGATCGCAGCCCCAGCATTTT
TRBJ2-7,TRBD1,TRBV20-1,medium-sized,CSARPGQSHYEQYF,TGCAGTGCTAGACCGGGACAGAGTCACTACGAGCAGTACTTC
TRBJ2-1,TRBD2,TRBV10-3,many,CAISDGLAAYNEQFF,TGTGCCATCAGCGATGGACTAGCGGCCTACAATGAGCAGTTCTTC
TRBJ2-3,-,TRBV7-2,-,CASSRPGLSTDTQYF,TGTGCCAGCAGCCGCCCGGGTCTCAGCACAGATACGCAGTATTTT
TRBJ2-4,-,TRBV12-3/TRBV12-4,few,CASSPTGSLAKNIQYF,TGTGCCAGCAGCCCCACAGGGTCATTAGCCAAAAACATTCAGTACTTC
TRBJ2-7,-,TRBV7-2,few,CASSLASLAGSYEQYF,TGTGCCAGCAGCTTAGCCTCTTTGGCGGGGTCCTACGAGCAGTACTTC